A selection of T cell receptor beta chains follows, all from one sample in a study of molecular identifiers for immune sequencing clone quantification. TCRdb reanalysed the PCR reads using MiXCR and keeps one entry per CDR3 protein. Of some 97,000 distinct CDR3 sequences listed, roughly 26% are singletons. The sequenced sample consisted of naive CD8+ T cells from blood, with Jurkat cell RNA spiked in. These receptors were collected from a human donor in good health. Some libraries in this study had Jurkat cell RNA spiked in. The CDR3 runs from the conserved cysteine through the conserved F or W. The D gene is left open where the match is weak. Only part of the rows carry a size: once, few, many, or a class if the clone is expanded.

TRBV20-1	.	TRBJ2-1	few	TGCAGTGCTAGGGAGGGGATAGGGCCCAATGAGCAGTTCTTC	CSAREGIGPNEQFF
TRBV27	TRBD2	TRBJ2-3	many	TGTGCCAGCAGTACTAGAGGGGGGGTCGCCGGGACTAGTCCCACAGATACGCAGTATTTT	CASSTRGGVAGTSPTDTQYF
TRBV19	.	TRBJ2-7	.	TGTGCCAGTAGTATAGATTGGCAGGGGAAGAGCGAGCAGTACTTC	CASSIDWQGKSEQYF
TRBV13	.	TRBJ2-2	.	TGTGCCAGCAGCCCCTGGGGGGGGCGCGGGACCGGGGAGCTGTTTTTT	CASSPWGGRGTGELFF
TRBV12-3/TRBV12-4	.	TRBJ1-1	.	TGTGCCAGCAGCTGGGGTCCGAACACTGAAGCTTTCTTT	CASSWGPNTEAFF
TRBV29-1	.	TRBJ1-1	.	TGCAGCGCCGTAGGGGGGTGGGGCACTGAAGCTTTCTTT	CSAVGGWGTEAFF
TRBV12-3/TRBV12-4	.	TRBJ2-7	many	TGTGCCAGCAGTCTGACTACCCCCTACGAGCAGTACTTC	CASSLTTPYEQYF
TRBV9	TRBD1	TRBJ2-7	.	TGTGCCAGCAGCGTAGATGGACAGGGGAACGACGAGCAGTACTTC	CASSVDGQGNDEQYF
TRBV12-3/TRBV12-4	.	TRBJ2-5	.	TGTGCCTGCAGTCCTTTCGGTTGGCTATCGACCCAGTACTTC	CACSPFGWLSTQYF
TRBV20-1	.	TRBJ1-3	.	TGCAGTGCTGCCGTTCCGTACTCTGGAAACACCATATATTTT	CSAAVPYSGNTIYF
TRBV12-5	.	TRBJ2-4	many	TGTGCTAGTGGTTTGGTACGTTTGGGCGGGGAGAAGGATAACATTCAGTACTTC	CASGLVRLGGEKDNIQYF
TRBV5-1	.	TRBJ2-1	.	TGCGCCAGCAGCTTGGCCGTACTCACAAATGAGCAGTTCTTC	CASSLAVLTNEQFF
TRBV3-1	.	TRBJ2-1	few	TGTGCCAGCAGCCCACGAAACGGACTGGGCAATGAGCAGTTCTTC	CASSPRNGLGNEQFF
TRBV5-6	.	TRBJ1-6	.	TGTGCCAGCAGCTGGGACATCGGCGGGGGAATTAATTCACCCCTCCACTTT	CASSWDIGGGINSPLHF
TRBV6-6	TRBD2	TRBJ2-3	few	TGTGCCAGCAGTTACTCTCTAGCGGGAGTTTGGGATAGCACAGATACGCAGTATTTT	CASSYSLAGVWDSTDTQYF
TRBV10-3	.	TRBJ2-7	few	TGTGCCATCAGTGAGGGGACACTCTACGAGCAGTACTTC	CAISEGTLYEQYF
TRBV19	.	TRBJ1-5	many	TGTGCCAGTAGTACCATCACTGGGGCTAATACCAATCAGCCCCAGCATTTT	CASSTITGANTNQPQHF
TRBV19	.	TRBJ2-1	many	TGTGCCAGTAGTATAGCCTTGGGCCAAGAGCAGTTCTTC	CASSIALGQEQFF
TRBV5-1	TRBD2	TRBJ2-1	few	TGCGCCAGCAGCTTTGGGGGGGACTACAATGAGCAGTTCTTC	CASSFGGDYNEQFF
TRBV7-9	.	TRBJ1-4	many	TGTGCCAGCACTGGACTCCTCGGCGAAAAACTGTTTTTT	CASTGLLGEKLFF
TRBV5-4	.	TRBJ2-7	many	TGTGCCAGCAGCGAGGAACCTGAGCCCGAGCAGTACTTC	CASSEEPEPEQYF
TRBV29-1	TRBD1	TRBJ2-1	.	TGCAGCGTTGAATGGGCACAGGGGGTACGGCACCATGGGGCCTACAATGAGCAGTTCTTC	CSVEWAQGVRHHGAYNEQFF
TRBV10-3	TRBD2	TRBJ2-7	many	TGTGCCATCAGTGAAACTAGCGCCCGGTTCTCCTACGAGCAGTACTTC	CAISETSARFSYEQYF
TRBV7-9	.	TRBJ2-6	many	TGTGCCAGCAGCTTGACCCTCTCGGGGGCCAACGTCCTGACTTTC	CASSLTLSGANVLTF
TRBV19	.	TRBJ1-2	.	TGTGCCAGTAGTATGGACAGCTATAACTATGACTACACCTTC	CASSMDSYNYDYTF
TRBV27	.	TRBJ1-5	many	TGTGCCAGCAGTTACACAGGGCTTCAGCCCCAGCATTTT	CASSYTGLQPQHF
TRBV7-6	.	TRBJ2-3	many	TGTGCCAGCAGCTTACTTCCGCTCACAGATACGCAGTATTTT	CASSLLPLTDTQYF
TRBV24-1	TRBD2	TRBJ2-1	.	TGTGCCACCAGTGACCCCACTAGCGGGAGGCCCTACAATGAGCAGTTCTTC	CATSDPTSGRPYNEQFF
TRBV27	TRBD2	TRBJ2-3	.	TGTGCCAGCAGAGGACTAGCGGGAGAAGTTACGCAGTATTTT	CASRGLAGEVTQYF
TRBV15	TRBD2	TRBJ2-3	.	TGTGCCACCAGCAGGACCACTAGCGGGCCCACAGATACGCGGTATTTT	CATSRTTSGPTDTRYF
TRBV10-3	.	TRBJ1-6	few	TGTGCCATCAGTGAGAAGGCGAGCTCCTATAATTCACCCCTCCACTTT	CAISEKASSYNSPLHF
TRBV4-1	.	TRBJ1-2	.	TGCGCCAGCAGCCAAGGGCAGGGGAGAGGCTATGGCTACACCTTC	CASSQGQGRGYGYTF
TRBV25-1	.	TRBJ2-7	many	TGTGCCAGCAGTGAATATAGCCCAGGGTTCTCCTACGAGCAGTACTTC	CASSEYSPGFSYEQYF
TRBV6-1	.	TRBJ2-7	.	TGTGCCAGCAGTGAAGGCAGGCTACCCCCCTACGAGCAGTACTTC	CASSEGRLPPYEQYF
TRBV6-6	TRBD2	TRBJ2-1	.	TGTGCCAGCAGCGGGACTAGCGACTACAATGAGCAGTTCTTC	CASSGTSDYNEQFF
TRBV30	.	TRBJ2-6	many	TGTGCCTGGAGTGTATGGGGCTCTGGGGCCAACGTCCTGACTTTC	CAWSVWGSGANVLTF
TRBV7-2	TRBD2	TRBJ2-1	.	TGTGCCAGCAGCTTAGGAGCGGGGGGCCCGCGGTTCTTC	CASSLGAGGPRFF
TRBV24-1	.	TRBJ2-2	many	TGTGCCACCAGTATAAGCTCAGGCGGGGAGCTGTTTTTT	CATSISSGGELFF
TRBV12-3/TRBV12-4	TRBD1	TRBJ1-2	.	TGTGCCCCAAGGGACAGGGGCATTCCAATTAACTATGGCTACACCTTC	CAPRDRGIPINYGYTF
TRBV27	.	TRBJ2-1	once	TGTGCCAGCAGCTTAGGAGGGCAGTCCTACAATGAGCAGCTCTTC	CASSLGGQSYNEQLF
TRBV20-1	.	TRBJ2-3	.	TGCAGTGCTTGGGAAACCCCCCGTGCCCGATTCGATACGCAGTATTTT	CSAWETPRARFDTQYF
TRBV7-9	.	TRBJ2-7	.	TGTGCCTGCAGCTTTGGGGGCTACGAGCAGTACTTC	CACSFGGYEQYF
TRBV30	.	TRBJ2-1	many	TGTGCCTGGAGTACTGACTCCTACAATGAGCAGTTCTTC	CAWSTDSYNEQFF
TRBV6-2/TRBV6-3	TRBD1	TRBJ2-7	many	TGTGCCAGCAGTAAGACCCGGGACAGCTCCTACGAGCAGTACTTC	CASSKTRDSSYEQYF
TRBV2	.	TRBJ1-4	many	TGTGCCAGCAGTGAATACCCACTTACTAATGAAAAACTGTTTTTT	CASSEYPLTNEKLFF
TRBV11-2	.	TRBJ1-1	.	TGTGCCAGCAGCTTAGGGTGGGGGGGCGCGGCCTCGAACGCTGAAGCTTTCTTT	CASSLGWGGAASNAEAFF
TRBV5-4	TRBD2	TRBJ2-5	.	TGTGCCAGCAGCCTAGCGGGGGGGCGAGAGACCCAGTACTTC	CASSLAGGRETQYF
TRBV18	.	TRBJ1-2	once	TGTGCCAGCTCACCACTTAAAGTGACGGACAGAGCTAACTATGGCTACACCTTC	CASSPLKVTDRANYGYTF
TRBV12-5	TRBD1	TRBJ2-5	many	TGTGCTAGTGGTTCAACCGACAGGGGTAACCAAGAGACCCAGTACTTC	CASGSTDRGNQETQYF
TRBV5-6	TRBD2	TRBJ2-5	many	TGTGCCAGCAGCTTGAGGCTGCGGGGGGGGCAAGAGACCCAGTACTTC	CASSLRLRGGQETQYF
TRBV19	.	TRBJ1-2	few	TGTGCCAGTAGTAAAGTCTATGGCTACACCTTC	CASSKVYGYTF
TRBV5-1	.	TRBJ2-1	many	TGCGCCAGCAGCTTGCTCGGACCCTCCTACAATGAGCAGTTCTTC	CASSLLGPSYNEQFF
TRBV19	.	TRBJ1-1	many	TGTGCCAGTACCCAGGACAGAATGAACACTGAAGCTTTCTTT	CASTQDRMNTEAFF
TRBV6-6	.	TRBJ2-3	many	TGTGCCAGCAGTTACCTCCTAGTAGATACGCAGTATTTT	CASSYLLVDTQYF
TRBV27	.	TRBJ2-7	few	TGTGCCAGCAGTTTAAGCCACGTCTACGAGCAGTACTTC	CASSLSHVYEQYF